The rows below give T cell receptor beta chains drawn from one sample of a study of T cell responses to AZD1222 COVID-19 vaccine. Assay: immunoSEQ multiplex PCR; the TCRdb copy retains only in-frame clones and omits some. The repertoire has 120,000 to 150,000 clones, about 90% of them found once; the top ten carry 2.5% to 3%. The sample in question was peripheral blood, obtained on day 0 of MenACWY control vaccination. These receptors were taken from an adult in good health. Each CDR3 is given with its conserved first and last residue. The D gene is left open where the match is weak. Clone size appears in some rows only: once, few, many, or a class for an expanded clone.

clone_size d_call v_call cdr3_aa
- - TRBV6-5 CASSTQGSFGYTF
- - TRBV10-3 CAVEDLSGNTIYF
- TRBD1 TRBV19 CASSIAGGISVYGYTF
- - TRBV10-2 CASSESSRVSYEQYF
- TRBD2 TRBV9 CASSPTGSGGGADTQYF
- - TRBV12-3/TRBV12-4 CASSRREYGYTF
few - TRBV10-3 CAISESAEGPYGYTF
- - TRBV6-1 CASSETGVTDTQYF
- - TRBV5-1 CARRGSGGGGETQYF
- TRBD2 TRBV5-1 CASSLLLAGGTGELFF
once TRBD2 TRBV28 CASTSGAYEQYF
- TRBD2 TRBV19 CASSGGLANSYNEQFF
- - TRBV19 CASSIRGPEAFF
- - TRBV5-1 CASSLSGTWNNSPLHF
- - TRBV13 CASSWRRMWSGETQYF
- TRBD1 TRBV5-1 CASSWDRVRDGYTF
- - TRBV6-1 CASSDSMNTEAFF
- TRBD2 TRBV7-9 CASSSHLAGPEQYF
- - TRBV11-2 CASSLSGGNTEAFF
- - TRBV21-1 CASSKEAGSASNQPQHF
- TRBD2 TRBV11-3 CASSLDRGLAGELFF
- TRBD1 TRBV5-1 CASSWTGGRGTEAFF
once - TRBV29-1 CSVEGVKGFSGNTIYF
few - TRBV21-1 CASSIKKTGIRGNGYGYTF
- - TRBV7-3 CASSLIGNGGEQFF
- TRBD1 TRBV24-1 CATRAGGDEKLFF
- - TRBV28 CASEGYGANVLTF
- - TRBV5-5 CASSWQGPSNEKLFF
- - TRBV12-3/TRBV12-4 CASSLQAAYEQYF